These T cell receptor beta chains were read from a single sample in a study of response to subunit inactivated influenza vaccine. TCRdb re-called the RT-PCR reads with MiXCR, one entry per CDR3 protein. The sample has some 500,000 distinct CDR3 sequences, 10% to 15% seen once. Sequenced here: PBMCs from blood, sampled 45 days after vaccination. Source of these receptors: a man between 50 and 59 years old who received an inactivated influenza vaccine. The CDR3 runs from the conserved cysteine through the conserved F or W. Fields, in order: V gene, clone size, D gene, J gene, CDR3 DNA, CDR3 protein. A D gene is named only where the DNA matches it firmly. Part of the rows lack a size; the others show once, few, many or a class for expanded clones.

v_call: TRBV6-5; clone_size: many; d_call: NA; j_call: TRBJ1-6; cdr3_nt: TGTGCCAGCAGTTACTCCGGTATCTACTCCTATAATTCACCCCTCCACTTT; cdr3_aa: CASSYSGIYSYNSPLHF
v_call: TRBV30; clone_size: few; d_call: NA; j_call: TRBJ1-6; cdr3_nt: TGTGCCTGGAGTGCCCTTAATAATTCACCCCTCCACTTT; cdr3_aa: CAWSALNNSPLHF
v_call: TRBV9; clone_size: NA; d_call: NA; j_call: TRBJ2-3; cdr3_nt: TGTGCCAGCAGCGAGCTATCCGGAGGAGATACGCAGTATTTT; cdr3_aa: CASSELSGGDTQYF
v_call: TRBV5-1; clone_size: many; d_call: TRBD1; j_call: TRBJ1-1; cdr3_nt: TGCGCCAGCAGCAAAACCGGGACAGACCCGAACACTGAAGCTTTCTTT; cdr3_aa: CASSKTGTDPNTEAFF
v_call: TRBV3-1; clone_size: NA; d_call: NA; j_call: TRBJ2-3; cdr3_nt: TGTGCCAGCAGCCAAGTATGGACTTTGGGGACACGTCGGGGCACAGATACGCAGTATTTT; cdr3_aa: CASSQVWTLGTRRGTDTQYF
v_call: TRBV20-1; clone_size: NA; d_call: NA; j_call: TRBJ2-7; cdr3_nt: TGCAGTGCTACCCGGACAGCCTACGAGCAGTACTTC; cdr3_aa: CSATRTAYEQYF
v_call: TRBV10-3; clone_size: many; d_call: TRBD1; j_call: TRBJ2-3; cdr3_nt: TGTGCCATCACGGACAGGGGTGGGGATACGCAGTATTTT; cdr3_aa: CAITDRGGDTQYF
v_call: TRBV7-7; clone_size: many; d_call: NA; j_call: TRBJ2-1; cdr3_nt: TGTGCTAGCAGCCCCGGGCAGGGCGGATCATACAATGAGCAGTTCTTC; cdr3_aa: CASSPGQGGSYNEQFF
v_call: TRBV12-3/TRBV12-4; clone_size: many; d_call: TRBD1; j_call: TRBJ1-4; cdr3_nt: TGTGCCAGCAGTCCCGACAGAGGGGGCGGAAAACTGTTTTTT; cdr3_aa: CASSPDRGGGKLFF
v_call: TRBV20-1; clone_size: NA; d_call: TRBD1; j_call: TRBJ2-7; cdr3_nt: TGCAGTGCTAGATCCGGGACAGGGGCCTACGAGCAGTACTTC; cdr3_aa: CSARSGTGAYEQYF
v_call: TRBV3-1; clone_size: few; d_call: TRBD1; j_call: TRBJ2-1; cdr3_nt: TGTGCCAGCAGCCAGGGACAGAGGTCTGAGCAGTTCTTC; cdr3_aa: CASSQGQRSEQFF
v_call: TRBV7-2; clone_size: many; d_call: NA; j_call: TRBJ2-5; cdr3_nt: TGTGCCAGCAGCTTAGGGTTCCCTGGGCAAGAGACCCAGTACTTC; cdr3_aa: CASSLGFPGQETQYF
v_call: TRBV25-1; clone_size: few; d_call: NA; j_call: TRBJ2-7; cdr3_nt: TGTGCCAGCAGTGGTGGTATCGGATTTGTCGGTGGCTACGAGCAGTACTTC; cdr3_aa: CASSGGIGFVGGYEQYF
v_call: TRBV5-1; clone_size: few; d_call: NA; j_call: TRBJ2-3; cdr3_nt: TGCGCCAGCAGCTCCGGCCCCGGTGGGAGAGCAGATACGCAGTATTTT; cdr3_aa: CASSSGPGGRADTQYF
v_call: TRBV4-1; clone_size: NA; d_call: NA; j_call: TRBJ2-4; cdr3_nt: TGCGCCAGCAGCCAAGTTATTTCCCGGAGGGGGCAAAACATTCAGTACTTC; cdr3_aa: CASSQVISRRGQNIQYF
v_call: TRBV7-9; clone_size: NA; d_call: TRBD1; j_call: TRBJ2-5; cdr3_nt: TGTGCCAGCAGCTCTCTCTGGGGACAGGGCTTTGAAGAGACCCAGTACTTC; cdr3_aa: CASSSLWGQGFEETQYF
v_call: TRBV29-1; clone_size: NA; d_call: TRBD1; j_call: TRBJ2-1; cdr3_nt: TGCAGCGTTGAAGATTGGGGGGACAGGGGATGGGTCGATGAGCAGTTCTTC; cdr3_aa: CSVEDWGDRGWVDEQFF
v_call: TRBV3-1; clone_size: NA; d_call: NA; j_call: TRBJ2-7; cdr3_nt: TGTGCCAGCAGCCAAGGACAGGCCACCTACGAGCAGTACTTC; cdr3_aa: CASSQGQATYEQYF
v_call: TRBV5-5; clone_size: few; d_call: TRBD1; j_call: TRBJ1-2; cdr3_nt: TGTGCCAGCAGCTTGACAGGGGATGTCTATGGCTACACCTTC; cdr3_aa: CASSLTGDVYGYTF
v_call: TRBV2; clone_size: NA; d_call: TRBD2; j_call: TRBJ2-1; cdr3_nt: TGTGCCAGCAGTGGAGGGACTAGCGGGGGTCAGTACAATGAGCAGTTCTTC; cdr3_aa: CASSGGTSGGQYNEQFF
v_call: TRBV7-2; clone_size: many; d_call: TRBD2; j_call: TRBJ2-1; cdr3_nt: TGTGCCAGCAGCTCTGGGAGGGGCGGCTACAATGAGCAGTTCTTC; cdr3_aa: CASSSGRGGYNEQFF
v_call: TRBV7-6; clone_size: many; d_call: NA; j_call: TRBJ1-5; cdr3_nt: TGTGCCAGCAGCTTAGGCCAGGGGCCCCAGCATTTT; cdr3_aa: CASSLGQGPQHF
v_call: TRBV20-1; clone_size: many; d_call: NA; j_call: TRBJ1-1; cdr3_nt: TGCAGTGCTAGAGATCTGGGACCTGGCGCCCGGGCTTTCTTT; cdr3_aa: CSARDLGPGARAFF
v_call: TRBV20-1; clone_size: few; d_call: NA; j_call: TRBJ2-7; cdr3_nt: TGCAGTGCTCTCCGGGACTTCTCCTACGAGCAGTACTTC; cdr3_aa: CSALRDFSYEQYF
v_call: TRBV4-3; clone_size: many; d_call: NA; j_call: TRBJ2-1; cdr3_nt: TGCGCCAGCAGCCCCTTTCCAGGGTATGAGCAGTTCTTC; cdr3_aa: CASSPFPGYEQFF
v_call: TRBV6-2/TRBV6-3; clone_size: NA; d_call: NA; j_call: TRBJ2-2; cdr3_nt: TGTGCCAGCAGACGTGACTGGGGACCCGGGGAGCTGTTTTTT; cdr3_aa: CASRRDWGPGELFF
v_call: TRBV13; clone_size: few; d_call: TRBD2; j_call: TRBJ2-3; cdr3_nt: TGTGCCAGCAGCTCCCAAGCGGGGGGGTTAACAGATACGCAGTATTTT; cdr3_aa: CASSSQAGGLTDTQYF
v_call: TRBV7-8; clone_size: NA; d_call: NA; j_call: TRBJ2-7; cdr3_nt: TGTGCCAGCAGCCCGTCTACAGGGAGCTCCTACGAGCAGTACTTC; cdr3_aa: CASSPSTGSSYEQYF
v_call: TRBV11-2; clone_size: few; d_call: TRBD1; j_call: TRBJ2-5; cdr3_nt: TGTGCCAGCAGCTGGGACAGGGCCCTCCAAGAGACCCAGTACTTC; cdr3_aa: CASSWDRALQETQYF
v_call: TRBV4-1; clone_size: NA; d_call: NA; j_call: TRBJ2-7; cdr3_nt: TGCGCCAGCAGCCAAGATCAGAAGAGGGAGCAGTACTTC; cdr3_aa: CASSQDQKREQYF
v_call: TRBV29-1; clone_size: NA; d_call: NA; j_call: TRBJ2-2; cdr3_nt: TGCAGCGTTGAAATTCGAGGGATGAACACCGGGGAGCTGTTTTTT; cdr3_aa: CSVEIRGMNTGELFF
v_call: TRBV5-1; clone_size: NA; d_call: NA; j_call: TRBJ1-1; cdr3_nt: TGCGCCAGCAGCTTGGCCGTGGCGGGGGTTCCGAACACTGAAGCTTTCTTT; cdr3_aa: CASSLAVAGVPNTEAFF
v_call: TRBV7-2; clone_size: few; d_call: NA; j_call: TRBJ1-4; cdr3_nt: TGTGCCAGCAGCTTAGTCGGGGCAGACCCTGTGGGAAAACTGTTTTTT; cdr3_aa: CASSLVGADPVGKLFF
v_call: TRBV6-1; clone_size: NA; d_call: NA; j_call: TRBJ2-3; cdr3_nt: TGTGCCAGCAGTGAATCGATGGGAGGGGGCGCAGATACGCAGTATTTT; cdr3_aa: CASSESMGGGADTQYF
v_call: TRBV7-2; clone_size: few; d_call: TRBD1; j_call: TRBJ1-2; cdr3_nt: TGTGCCAGCAGCACGGACAGGGGCGGCTATGGCTACACCTTC; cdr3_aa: CASSTDRGGYGYTF
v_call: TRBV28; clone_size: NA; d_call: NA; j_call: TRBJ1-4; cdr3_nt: TGTGCCAGCAGTGGAAGTGGTAGTACTAATGAAAATCTGTTTTTT; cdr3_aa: CASSGSGSTNENLFF
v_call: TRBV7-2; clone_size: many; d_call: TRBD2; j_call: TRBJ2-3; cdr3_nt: TGTGCCAGCAGCTCCCGACTAGCGGGGGGCTTGGATACGCAGTATTTT; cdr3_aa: CASSSRLAGGLDTQYF
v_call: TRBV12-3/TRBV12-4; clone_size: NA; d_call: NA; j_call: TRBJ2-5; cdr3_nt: TGTGCCAGCAGTTTAACCGAGGGATTACAGACCCAGTACTTC; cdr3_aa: CASSLTEGLQTQYF
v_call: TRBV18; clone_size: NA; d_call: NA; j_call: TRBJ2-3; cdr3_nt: TGTGCCAGCTCACCAGTCAGGGCCCTCACAGATACGCAGTATTTT; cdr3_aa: CASSPVRALTDTQYF
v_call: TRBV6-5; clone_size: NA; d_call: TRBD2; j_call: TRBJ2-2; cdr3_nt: TGTGCCAGCAGTTACGATATTTTAGCGGGAGATCAAACCGGGGAGCTGTTTTTT; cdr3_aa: CASSYDILAGDQTGELFF
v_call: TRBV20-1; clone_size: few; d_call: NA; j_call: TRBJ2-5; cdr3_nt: TGCAGTGGGGAAGGTCCCGGCCTAGAGACCCAGTACTTC; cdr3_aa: CSGEGPGLETQYF
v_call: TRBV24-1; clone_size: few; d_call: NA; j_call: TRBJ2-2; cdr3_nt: TGTGCCACATCGTCCCCCGGCACCGGGGAGCTGTTTTTT; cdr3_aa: CATSSPGTGELFF
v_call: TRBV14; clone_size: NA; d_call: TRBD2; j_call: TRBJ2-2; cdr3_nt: TGTGCCAGCAGCCAAGATCCGAGACTAGCGCCCGTAGGGGCCGGGGAGCTGTTTTTT; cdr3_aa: CASSQDPRLAPVGAGELFF
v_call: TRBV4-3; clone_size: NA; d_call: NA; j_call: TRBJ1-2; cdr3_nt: TGCGCCAGCAGCCAAGAGGGTCAGAACTATGGCTACACCTTC; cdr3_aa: CASSQEGQNYGYTF
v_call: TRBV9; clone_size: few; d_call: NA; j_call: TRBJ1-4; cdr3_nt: TGTGCCAGCAGCGTAGCTGCGGGGCTGGGTGAAAAACTGTTTTTT; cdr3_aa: CASSVAAGLGEKLFF
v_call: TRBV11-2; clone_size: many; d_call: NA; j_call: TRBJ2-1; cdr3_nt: TGTGCCAGCAGCTTGGCGATTGAGCAGTTCTTC; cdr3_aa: CASSLAIEQFF
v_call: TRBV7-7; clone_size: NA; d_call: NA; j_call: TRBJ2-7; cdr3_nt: TGTGCCAGCAGCTTAGCGTTACCCTATAAATCCTACGAGCAGTACTTC; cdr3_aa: CASSLALPYKSYEQYF
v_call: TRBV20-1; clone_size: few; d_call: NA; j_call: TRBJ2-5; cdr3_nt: TGCAGTGCTCTTCAGGGGCACGAGACCCAGTACTTC; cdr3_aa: CSALQGHETQYF
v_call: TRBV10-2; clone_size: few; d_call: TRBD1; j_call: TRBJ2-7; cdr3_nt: TGCGCCAGCAATGGACAGGGGGCCACCTACGAGCAGTACTTC; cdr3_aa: CASNGQGATYEQYF
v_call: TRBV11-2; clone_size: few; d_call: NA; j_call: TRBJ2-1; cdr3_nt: TGTGCCAGCAGCTTGGGACCAACCTATGAGCAGTTCTTC; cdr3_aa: CASSLGPTYEQFF
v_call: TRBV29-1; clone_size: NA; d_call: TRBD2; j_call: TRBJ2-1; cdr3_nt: TGCAGCGTTGCTGGGACTAGCGGGATGTCCTACAATGAGCAGTTCTTC; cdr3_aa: CSVAGTSGMSYNEQFF
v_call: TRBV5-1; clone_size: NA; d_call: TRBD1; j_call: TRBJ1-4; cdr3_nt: TGCGCCAGCAGCTTATCGGGACAGGGACTTCGTGTACGGGAAAAACTGTTTTTT; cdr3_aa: CASSLSGQGLRVREKLFF
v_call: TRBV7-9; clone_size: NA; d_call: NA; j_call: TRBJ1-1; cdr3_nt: TGTGCCATCAAACGGAGCAGGGAAGAAGCTTTCTTT; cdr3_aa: CAIKRSREEAFF
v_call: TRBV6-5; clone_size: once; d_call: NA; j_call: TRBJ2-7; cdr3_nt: TGTGCCAGCAGAACGGGGGTCTACGAGCAGTACTTC; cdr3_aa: CASRTGVYEQYF